What follows is one T cell receptor beta chain and its context. Its target is unknown. These data are taken from a study of cytomegalovirus exposure and HLA in healthy donors. Whole-study findings and limits: Using the classifier, cytomegalovirus status was reportedly diagnosed with high specificity and sensitivity. Some highly shared sequence variants likely arose as a pipeline artifact. Across all donors, roughly uniform sequencing depth was an assumption of the presence/absence analyses. The productive fraction for most TCR beta V segments was about 87% or about 30% in an earlier analysis.

PCR amplification relied on 60 Vbeta primers (plus 13 Jbeta primers). Assay used: immunoSEQ multiplex PCR; TCRdb lists only in-frame clones, some missing. The sample consists of 150,000 to 200,000 clones, roughly four fifths of them appearing once. The length of the CDR3 is 17 residues. Trimming left V 3 bases short and J 6 bases short, with 21 bases between. Germline assignment: CDR1 SEHNR and CDR2 FQNEAQ (reference sequence). V is TRBV7-9 and J is TRBJ2-1, with D perhaps matching TRBD2 (6 bases). This TCR derives from a woman aged 45-60 years in good health and CMV-seronegative. Source material: PBMCs. The CDR3 bases are TGTGCCAGCAGCTTTCGTTTAAGCGGCCTGGAGGGCAATGAGCAGTTCTTC. Amino acid sequence: CASSFRLSGLEGNEQFF. Based on the CDR3 plus reference TRBV7-9 and TRBJ2-1, the full variable domain is DTGVSQNPRHKITKRGQNVTFRCDPISEHNRLYWYRQTLGQGPEFLTYFQNEAQLEKSRLLSDRFSAERPKGSFSTLEIQRTEQGDSAMYLCASSFRLSGLEGNEQFFGPGTRLTVL.